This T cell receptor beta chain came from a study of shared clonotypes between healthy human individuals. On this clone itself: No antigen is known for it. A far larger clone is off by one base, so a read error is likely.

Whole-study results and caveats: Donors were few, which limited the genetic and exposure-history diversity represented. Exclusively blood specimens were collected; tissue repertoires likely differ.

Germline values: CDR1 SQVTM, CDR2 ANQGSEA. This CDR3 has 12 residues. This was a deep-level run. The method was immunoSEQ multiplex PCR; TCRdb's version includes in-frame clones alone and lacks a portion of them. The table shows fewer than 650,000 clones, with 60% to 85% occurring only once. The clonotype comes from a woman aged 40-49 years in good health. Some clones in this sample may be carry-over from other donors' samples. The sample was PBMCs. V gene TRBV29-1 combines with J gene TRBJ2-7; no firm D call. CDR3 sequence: CSVAAHGYAQYF. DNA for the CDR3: TGCAGCGTTGCGGCCCACGGTTACGCGCAGTACTTC.